This paragraph covers one T cell receptor beta chain sequence. Produced via immunoSEQ multiplex PCR; TCRdb's table is partial and in-frame only. The sample lists about 9,900 clones, around three fifths occurring once. This sample stems from a study of sequential checkpoint blockade in melanoma. CDR1 and CDR2 from the germline V gene are LGHNA and YSLEER. V dropped 0 bases and J dropped 3 bases, with 6 bases sitting between them. The CDR3 sequence is 13 residues long. As to treatment: randomized to nivolumab then ipilimumab (arm A) or the reverse (arm B). DNA-damaging chemotherapy had not been given to any patient beforehand.

The TCR originated in a human donor with melanoma. Sequenced material: CD8+ T cells sorted from blood (inferred from file names), taken from a patient given nivolumab and ipilimumab in sequence. The chain employs TRBV4-3 and TRBJ2-7; D is ambiguous. The CDR3 DNA reads as TGCGCCAGCAGCCAAGATAGGAGCTACGAGCAGTACTTC. This codes for CASSQDRSYEQYF.